This T cell receptor (beta chain) is drawn from a study of cytomegalovirus exposure and HLA in healthy donors. Findings of the study overall: Cytomegalovirus status, reportedly, was diagnosed with high specificity and sensitivity by the classifier. When analyzed later, the rates of TCR association showed variation by HLA locus, with DRB1 the most and HLA-C the fewest.

A note on this clone: No antigen is known for it.

With 60 Vbeta and 13 Jbeta primers, the PCR was carried out. The repertoire was sequenced with immunoSEQ multiplex PCR; TCRdb's copy has only in-frame clones and lacks some. The sample includes about 140,000 clones, 80% of them seen just once. V lost 4 bases, J lost 9 bases, and 10 bases stayed unmatched. The CDR3 extends over 14 amino acids. Germline loops: CDR1 SGHNT, CDR2 YYREEE (reference sequence). The material sequenced was PBMCs. This receptor was obtained from a man aged 25-40 years in good health. The rearrangement links TRBV5-4 to TRBJ2-1, with 7 bases aligning to TRBD2. This CDR3 is CASSQSGIGGEQFF. The CDR3 region has the DNA TGTGCCAGCAGCCAGAGCGGGATCGGCGGTGAGCAGTTCTTC.